Listed here is a single T cell receptor (beta chain). As yet, its antigen is unknown. This entry is derived from a study of PD-1 blockade in classical Hodgkin lymphoma. About the study: On a schedule of every 2 weeks, patients received nivolumab 3 mg/kg intravenously.

The study, taken as a whole, reports: Newly diagnosed and completely responding patients shared comparable baseline diversity. By cycle point C4D1, TCR diversity had risen significantly in CD4+ cells (but not CD8+ cells). Why repertoires differed is undefined; disease activity or prior therapy possibly contributed.

The table came from immunoSEQ multiplex PCR; TCRdb's copy has only in-frame clones and leaves some out. The sample holds some 93,000 clones, 75% to 85% seen once. Time point meaning: cycle 4 day 1 (C4D1), after more than five weeks of nivolumab. Brentuximab vedotin exposure varied among the patients, all of whom had relapsed after autologous stem cell transplantation. Germline lookup yields CDR1 MGHRA and CDR2 YSYEKL. CDR3 size: 15 residues. V shed 5 bases and J shed 4 bases, with 18 bases lying between them. The chain carries TRBV4-1 and TRBJ2-7, with D unclear. This clonotype was sampled from a human donor with classical Hodgkin lymphoma. The sequenced sample was peripheral blood mononuclear cells (PBMCs), obtained before the fourth cycle of nivolumab. The CDR3 DNA reads TGCGCCAGCAGCGCAACACCCTCTGGCAAATACGAGCAGTACTTC. Its translation is CASSATPSGKYEQYF.